This T cell receptor (beta chain) was sequenced for a study of T cell changes during pregnancy in multiple sclerosis. V trimming: 5 bases; J trimming: 6 bases; junction bases outside the gene matches: 5. The CDR3 covers 14 residues. Germline CDR1 PRHDT, CDR2 FYEKMQ (reference sequence). The data were produced by immunoSEQ multiplex PCR, yet TCRdb's version contains in-frame clones alone and is incomplete. The data contain fewer than 85,000 clones, roughly 90% of them singletons. J is TRBJ2-3 and V is TRBV13, with 10 bases identical to TRBD2. The TCR sequence derives from a female donor with multiple sclerosis, enrolled in a pregnancy study. Sequencing was performed on peripheral blood, taken before pregnancy. In DNA form, the CDR3 reads TGTGCCAGCAGCCCGAGCGGGGGGGCGGATACGCAGTATTTT. Amino acids: CASSPSGGADTQYF.